Listed below are T cell receptor beta chains from one sample, sequenced in a study of shared clonotypes between healthy human individuals. Only in-frame clones appear in the TCRdb table, and some are missing; sequencing was by immunoSEQ multiplex PCR. In the table there are more than 2 million clones, around 95% of which are singletons. Source material: naive CD4+ T cells sorted from blood. The receptors were sampled from a man aged 18 to 35 in good health. CDR3s include the opening cysteine and the closing phenylalanine or tryptophan. Each record gives: J gene, V gene, CDR3 protein.

TRBJ2-7 TRBV6-1 CASSVKPGLAGVEQYF
TRBJ2-3 TRBV20-1 CSLVRDTQYF
TRBJ2-1 TRBV21-1 CASSKTGDGRANNDEQFF
TRBJ2-5 TRBV6-1 CASSPLAGGRETQYF
TRBJ2-7 TRBV19 CASSPGLAEGSSYEQYF
TRBJ2-4 TRBV11-2 CASSPVGGGDQLAKNIQYF
TRBJ1-2 TRBV6-1 CASSAYRGDYGYTF
TRBJ2-5 TRBV5-4 CATRSVGGPGETQYF
TRBJ1-2 TRBV6-5 CATRPGRNYGYTF
TRBJ1-2 TRBV27 CASSSTGGYYGYTF
TRBJ2-5 TRBV25-1 CASSDGLGETQYF
TRBJ1-5 TRBV28 CASRMSGNQPQHF